This T cell receptor beta chain appears in the sequencing data of a study of T-cell reconstitution after alpha-beta-depleted transplantation in children. Whole-study findings and limits: Several hundred rapidly expanded clones from non-depleted graft cells reportedly supplied alpha-beta T cells about two months post-transplant.

Germline loops: CDR1 LGHDT, CDR2 YNNKEL (reference sequence). This CDR3 comprises 18 residues. The V gene end was trimmed by 4 bases and the J gene end by 3 bases; junction bases not matched to a gene: 15. TCRbeta library construction was performed incorporating unique molecular identifiers. TCRdb ran MiXCR on the PCR reads and lists one entry per CDR3 protein. The table includes approximately 520,000 distinct CDR3 sequences, 9.5% to 12% detected once. Of note for this clonotype: Its antigen is undetermined.

The TCR comes from a female patient aged 2-9 years who had a stem cell transplant for aplastic anemia, so the T cells may come from the graft donor. The V gene is TRBV3-1, the J gene TRBJ2-5, with 9 nucleotides matching TRBD2. The sequenced sample was PBMCs, mostly from graft donor cells, obtained 180 days after TCRalphabeta/CD19-depleted stem cell transplant. CDR3 coding DNA: TGTGCCAGCAGCCCCATTTCCGGGACTAGCTCCCCGAAAGAGACCCAGTACTTC. This translates into CASSPISGTSSPKETQYF.